Listed below are T cell receptor beta chains from one sample, sequenced in a study of early T cells in non-severe SARS-CoV-2 infection. MiXCR, run by TCRdb on the 5' RACE reads, gives a single entry per CDR3 protein. The data contain around 53,000 distinct CDR3 sequences, around 10% of them singletons. The sequencing input was whole blood. The receptors were sampled from an adult who was a healthcare worker with PCR-confirmed SARS-CoV-2 infection or an uninfected control (not recorded which). Each CDR3 is given with its conserved first and last residue. Each record gives: V gene, J gene, clone size, D gene, CDR3 DNA, CDR3 protein. The D gene is left open where the match is weak. The listing skips clone size in some rows; elsewhere it reads once, few, many or a size class.

TRBV12-3/TRBV12-4,TRBJ2-2,many,.,TGTGCCAGCTCGGCCGGGGAGCTGTTTTTT,CASSAGELFF
TRBV6-1,TRBJ1-1,many,.,TGTGCCAGCAGGGTGGACCGGGCGAACACTGAAGCTTTCTTT,CASRVDRANTEAFF
TRBV27,TRBJ2-1,many,.,TGTGTCCCACGGGTAGGAGGAAACTCCTACAATGAGCAGTTCTTC,CVPRVGGNSYNEQFF
TRBV27,TRBJ2-7,.,TRBD2,TGTGCCAGCAGTCCCACTAGCGGCGCAGTCTACGAGCAGTACTTC,CASSPTSGAVYEQYF
TRBV28,TRBJ2-4,.,TRBD1,TGTGCCAGCAAGGGACAGGGGGCGGACAAAAACATTCAGTACTTC,CASKGQGADKNIQYF
TRBV7-9,TRBJ2-1,many,TRBD2,TGTGCCAGCAGCTCGCCGGGACTAGCATACAATGAGCAGTTCTTC,CASSSPGLAYNEQFF
TRBV7-3,TRBJ1-2,many,.,TGTGCCAGCAGCCCCACATATACACCTTACTATGGCTACACCTTC,CASSPTYTPYYGYTF
TRBV7-9,TRBJ1-6,many,.,TGTGCCAGCAGCTTAGGGGGGTTGCATTCACCCCTCCACTTT,CASSLGGLHSPLHF
TRBV27,TRBJ1-2,many,TRBD1,TGTGCCAGCAGTCCCTGGGACAGGGGGCTCGATGGCTACACCTTC,CASSPWDRGLDGYTF
TRBV20-1,TRBJ2-3,few,TRBD2,TGCAGTGCTAGCCCTCCGGCGGCGGGAGAGTTCACAGATACGCAGTATTTT,CSASPPAAGEFTDTQYF
TRBV27,TRBJ2-1,many,.,TGTGCCAGCAGTCTCCCGCCCGGGACACTTCCCGGCGATGAGCAGTTCTTC,CASSLPPGTLPGDEQFF
TRBV7-6,TRBJ2-1,.,TRBD2,TGTGCCAGCAGCGACAGAGCGGGAGTCTCCTACAATGAGCAGTTCTTC,CASSDRAGVSYNEQFF
TRBV6-5,TRBJ2-1,.,TRBD1,TGTGCCAGCAGTTACCGGGACAGGACTTACAATGAGCAGTTCTTC,CASSYRDRTYNEQFF
TRBV27,TRBJ2-2,.,.,TGTGCCGTCAGGGTTAACACCGGGGAGCTGTTTTTT,CAVRVNTGELFF
TRBV6-6,TRBJ1-1,many,.,TGTGCCAGCAGTTACGGACTGACACCCGAGAGGACTGAAGCTTTCTTT,CASSYGLTPERTEAFF
TRBV28,TRBJ2-1,many,TRBD1,TGTGCCACCCGCCGGGGGACAGGGGAATACAATGAGCAGTTCTTC,CATRRGTGEYNEQFF
TRBV11-1,TRBJ1-2,few,.,TGTGCCAGCAGCTCGCCCGGGGGGTCGGGCTACACCTTC,CASSSPGGSGYTF
TRBV28,TRBJ2-7,few,TRBD1,TGTGCCAGCAGTTTACCGGGACAGGGGGCCTACGAGCAGTACTTC,CASSLPGQGAYEQYF
TRBV6-6,TRBJ2-7,.,TRBD1,TGTGCCAGCAGTAAACAAGGATACCCGACAGGGAGCTCCTACGAGCAGTACTTC,CASSKQGYPTGSSYEQYF
TRBV20-1,TRBJ2-5,many,.,TGCAGTGACACCGGGGACTTAGAGACCCAGTACTTC,CSDTGDLETQYF
TRBV5-1,TRBJ2-7,.,.,TGCGCCAGCAGCCCACAGGGAATATTCACCGAGCAGTACTTC,CASSPQGIFTEQYF
TRBV7-9,TRBJ1-2,.,.,TGTGCCAGCAGGGGGGGACCTAACTATGGCTACACCTTC,CASRGGPNYGYTF
TRBV5-1,TRBJ2-7,few,TRBD1,TGCGCCAGCAGCCTGGGGACAGGGGGCTTGTACGAGCAGTACTTC,CASSLGTGGLYEQYF
TRBV7-3,TRBJ2-2,many,.,TGTGCCAGCAGACTTACTCAAGGGGGGGAGCTGTTTTTT,CASRLTQGGELFF
TRBV5-5,TRBJ2-7,few,.,TGTGCCAGCAGCGGACAGAAAATCTACGAGCAGTACTTC,CASSGQKIYEQYF
TRBV7-3,TRBJ2-7,few,TRBD2,TGTGCCAGCAGCCACTCGGGGGGATACGAGCAGTACTTC,CASSHSGGYEQYF
TRBV29-1,TRBJ2-1,few,.,TGCAGCGTTGCCAGACTAGGAACCTACAATGAGCAGTTCTTC,CSVARLGTYNEQFF
TRBV4-1,TRBJ2-2,many,.,TGCGCCAGCAGCCCCTTAGTATCTGAGCACACCGGGGAGCTGTTTTTT,CASSPLVSEHTGELFF
TRBV7-9,TRBJ2-3,.,.,TGTGCCAGCAGCTCCCCGGGACTTGGCACAGATACGCAGTATTTT,CASSSPGLGTDTQYF
TRBV9,TRBJ2-1,many,TRBD1,TGTGCCAGCAGCCCTTGGGACAGGGCCTACAATGAGCAGTTCTTC,CASSPWDRAYNEQFF
TRBV28,TRBJ2-7,few,.,TGTGCCAGCAGTTTACCGACAGTGTCCTCCTACGAGCAGTACTTC,CASSLPTVSSYEQYF
TRBV5-1,TRBJ2-2,.,.,TGCGCCAGCAGCTACCAGGGCTTTGCGAACACCGGGGAGCTGTTTTTT,CASSYQGFANTGELFF
TRBV12-3/TRBV12-4,TRBJ2-7,many,TRBD1,TGTGCCAGCAGTAGGGATGCAGGGGGCGGCCCCTACGAGCAGTACTTC,CASSRDAGGGPYEQYF
TRBV3-1,TRBJ2-7,few,.,TGTGCCAGCAGCCAAGTCCACGAGCAGTACTTC,CASSQVHEQYF
TRBV28,TRBJ1-5,many,.,TGTGCCAGCAGTCCCATCGCAGGTTCTGGACAGCCCCAGCATTTT,CASSPIAGSGQPQHF
TRBV2,TRBJ2-1,many,.,TGTGCCAGCAGTGTGGACAGCTCCTACAATGAGCAGTTCTTC,CASSVDSSYNEQFF
TRBV12-3/TRBV12-4,TRBJ2-3,many,TRBD2,TGTGCCAGCAGCACGGGACTAGCGGGATCCGATACGCAGTATTTT,CASSTGLAGSDTQYF
TRBV11-3,TRBJ2-1,many,.,TGTGCCAGCAGCTTAGAGGCTAGCGTCAATGAGCAGTTCTTC,CASSLEASVNEQFF
TRBV7-9,TRBJ1-1,many,.,TGTGCCAGCAGTTCGAACACTGAAGCTTTCTTT,CASSSNTEAFF
TRBV6-5,TRBJ2-7,few,TRBD1,TGTGCCAGCAGTTACTCTTCCGGGACAGTCTACGAGCAGTACTTC,CASSYSSGTVYEQYF
TRBV7-9,TRBJ2-7,.,.,TGTGCCATCACAACGGCAGTCTCCTACGAGCAGTACTTC,CAITTAVSYEQYF
TRBV28,TRBJ2-7,few,.,TGTGCCAGCAGTTTAGGCGGGCGGGGCTACGAGCAGTACTTC,CASSLGGRGYEQYF
TRBV4-2,TRBJ2-4,many,TRBD2,TGTGCCAGCAGCCAAGATAACCCTAGCGGGCGAGCCAAAAACATTCAGTACTTC,CASSQDNPSGRAKNIQYF
TRBV11-2,TRBJ2-7,.,.,TGTGCCAGCACCATTCGACCGGGACCCAGGACAGTTGGGGCCTACGAGCAGTACTTC,CASTIRPGPRTVGAYEQYF
TRBV7-2,TRBJ2-1,.,.,TGTGCCAGCAGCTCCGCGGGATCCCAAGAGCAGTTCTTC,CASSSAGSQEQFF
TRBV12-3/TRBV12-4,TRBJ2-7,many,TRBD1,TGTGCCAGCAGTATCGGGACAGGGGGCGTTTACGAGCAGTACTTC,CASSIGTGGVYEQYF
TRBV12-3/TRBV12-4,TRBJ1-2,many,.,TGTGCCAGCAGGACAGGATCGAATGGCTACACCTTC,CASRTGSNGYTF
TRBV20-1,TRBJ2-4,many,.,TGCAGTGCTACGCCGGACAGCAGATCCAAAAACATTCAGTACTTC,CSATPDSRSKNIQYF
TRBV7-8,TRBJ1-4,many,.,TGTGCCAGCAGCTTAAAGTCGGATGAAAAACTGTTTTTT,CASSLKSDEKLFF
TRBV7-2,TRBJ2-5,.,.,TGTGCCAGCAGCTTCGCGGGAAATCAAGAGACCCAGTACTTC,CASSFAGNQETQYF
TRBV5-5,TRBJ2-1,few,.,TGTGCCAGCAGCTTGGATCAGCCAGTCTCCTACAATGAGCAGTTCTTC,CASSLDQPVSYNEQFF
TRBV20-1,TRBJ1-5,many,TRBD1,TGCAGTGCAAAACAGGGGGCCGTCAATCAGCCCCAGCATTTT,CSAKQGAVNQPQHF
TRBV6-5,TRBJ2-3,many,.,TGTGCCAGCAGGCGGGCGGATACGCAGTATTTT,CASRRADTQYF
TRBV7-9,TRBJ2-1,many,TRBD2,TGTGCCAGCAGCGGGCGTAGCGGGAGCTCCTACAATGAGCAGTTCTTC,CASSGRSGSSYNEQFF